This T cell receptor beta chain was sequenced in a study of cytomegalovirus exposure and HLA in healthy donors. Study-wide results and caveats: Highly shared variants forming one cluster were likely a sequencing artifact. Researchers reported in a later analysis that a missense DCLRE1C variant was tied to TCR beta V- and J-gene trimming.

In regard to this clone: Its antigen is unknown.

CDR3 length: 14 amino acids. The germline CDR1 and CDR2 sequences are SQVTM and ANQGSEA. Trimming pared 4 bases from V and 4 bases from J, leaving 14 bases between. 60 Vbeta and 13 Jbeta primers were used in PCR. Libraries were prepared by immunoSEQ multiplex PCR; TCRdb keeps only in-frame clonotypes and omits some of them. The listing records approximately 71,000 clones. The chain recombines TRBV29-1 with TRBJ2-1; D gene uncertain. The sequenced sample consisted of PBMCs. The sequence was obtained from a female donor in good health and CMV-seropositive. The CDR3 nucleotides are TGCAGCGTTGGAAGAGACATAGGATACAATGAGCAGTTCTTC. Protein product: CSVGRDIGYNEQFF.